Below, 30 T cell receptor beta chains from the same sample are listed, as sequenced in a study of T cells in Graves' hyperthyroidism and ophthalmopathy (dated by TCRdb to the late 2010s). Library preparation was by multiplex PCR. The sample was run on an Illumina HiSeq 2000. The TCR beta CDR3 regions were amplified from RNA transcripts. The TCR CDR3 was subjected to a first round of RT-PCR using the HTBI primer set and the Qiagen OneStep RT-PCR kit. TCRdb itself trimmed the public reads at Q25 with fastp, ran MiXCR and retained productive beta chains. Identical CDR3 protein sequences are pooled into one entry, listed with their most common genes and DNA. Across this sample there are hundreds of thousands of distinct CDR3 sequences, with roughly 50% seen only once. Approximately 8.2% of the sample is in the top ten clones. Sequencing was performed on peripheral blood or thyroid tissue (not recorded which). The receptors originated from a woman younger than 30 with Graves' hyperthyroidism. Donor details come from another sample of the same person, matched by shared clones.

The V and J genes are TRBV7-2 and TRBJ2-7; 10 bases are shared with TRBD2. This CDR3 spans 12 amino acids. J gave up 13 bases and V 4 bases, and 7 bases lay outside the gene matches. From germline, CDR1 is SGHTA and CDR2 FQGNSA. The chain's CDR3 is CASSYWTSGAYF. The CDR3 region has the DNA TGTGCCAGCAGCTATTGGACTAGCGGAGCCTACTTC.

This clonotype was seen only a few times. The chain carries TRBV6-5 and TRBJ1-4, with D hard to call. Per germline, CDR1 MNHEY and CDR2 SVGAGI. V lost 4 bases and J 0 bases, leaving 9 bases between the germline ends. The CDR3 is 15 amino acids. The CDR3: CASSLGPATNEKLFF. CDR3 in DNA: TGTGCCAGCAGTTTAGGACCTGCAACTAATGAAAAACTGTTTTTT.

The chain recombines TRBV5-1 with TRBJ1-2; D perhaps matches TRBD1 (5 bases). The CDR3 extends over 13 amino acids. Trimming cost V 4 bases and J 3 bases, with 10 bases left between them. The germline gives CDR1 SGHRS, CDR2 YFSETQ. CDR3 sequence (DNA): TGCGCCAGCAGCCCCGGGGGACACTATGGCTACACCTTC. The encoded protein is CASSPGGHYGYTF.

The sample holds many counts of this clonotype. The chain links TRBV5-6 to TRBJ1-6; 12 nucleotides match TRBD1. The CDR3 contains 14 residues. V shed 6 bases, J shed 9 bases, and the junction held 4 bases outside the gene matches. The germline CDR1 and CDR2 sequences are SGHDT and YYEEEE. CDR3 bases: TGTGCCAGCACCGGGACAGGGGGCGCTTCACCCCTCCACTTT. Translation: CASTGTGGASPLHF.

Remarks on this clonotype: A read error may produce the germline difference seen at one junction end. J is TRBJ2-6 and V is TRBV20-1; TRBD1 aligns across 9 bases. CDR1 is DFQATT and CDR2 is SNEGSKA in the germline V gene (reference sequence). The CDR3 spans 12 residues. The CDR3 nucleotides are TGCAGTGCTAGAGGGACAGGGGACACTGAAGCTTTC. Its protein is CSARGTGDTEAF.

Comment on this clonotype: A clone one base away is much larger, so this may be a read error. The chain has TRBV25-1 and TRBJ1-5, with D possibly being TRBD1 (6 bases). Germline-derived CDR1 and CDR2 are MGHDK and SYGVNS. This CDR3 has 16 residues. The CDR3, as DNA: TGTGCCAGCAGCTTACCAGGTCGCAGGGGCGGGCAGCTCCAGCATTTT. Translating gives CASSLPGRRGGQLQHF.

Concerning this clonotype itself: A read error is possible here, since a much larger clone lies one base away. This chain connects TRBV7-3 to TRBJ1-1, with 7 bases identical to TRBD1. The CDR3 length is 12 residues. V shed 11 bases, J shed 0 bases, and the junction held 3 bases outside the gene matches. The germline CDR1 and CDR2 sequences are SGHTA and FQGTGA. CDR3 in amino acids: CAGDSMNTEAFF. The CDR3 DNA reads as TGTGCCGGGGACAGCATGAACACTGAAGCTTTCTTT.

This rearrangement joins TRBV10-3 to TRBJ1-6, with a possible D match to TRBD1 (6 bases). Germline CDR1 reads ENHRY; CDR2 reads SYGVKD. This CDR3 is built from 14 residues. Trimming shortened V by 6 bases and J by 10 bases, and 16 bases separated the two germline ends. This CDR3 reads CAIRPTGPNSPLHF. The CDR3 nucleotides read TGTGCCATCAGGCCCACAGGGCCCAACTCACCCCTCCACTTT.

The chain has TRBV15 and TRBJ1-5, with 7 positions matching TRBD1. CDR1 is LNHNV, CDR2 YYDKDF, per germline (reference sequence). CDR3 size: 13 residues. With 5 bases clipped from V and 11 bases from J, the junction kept 9 bases outside the gene matches. The CDR3 loop reads CATSREQGRAQHF. The CDR3 DNA follows: TGTGCCACCAGCCGGGAACAGGGGAGGGCCCAGCATTTT.

V gene TRBV2 combines with J gene TRBJ2-5; D is undetermined. V was shortened by 1 base and J by 3 bases, with 9 bases between the two germline ends. Germline CDR1 reads SNHLY; CDR2 reads FYNNEI. The CDR3 runs 14 residues. CDR3 in DNA: TGTGCCAGCAGTGAAGTGGGGTTCAAAGAGACCCAGTACTTC. Protein sequence: CASSEVGFKETQYF.

This clonotype appeared many times. In nucleotides, the CDR3 is TGCAGCGTTGGGTCCGGGACTACCTACCAAGAGACCCAGTACTTC. Its protein is CSVGSGTTYQETQYF. V is TRBV29-1 and J is TRBJ2-5; 7 bases are shared with TRBD2. After removal of 4 bases from V and 0 bases from J, the junction contained 8 bases not matched to a gene. The germline V gene has CDR1 SQVTM and CDR2 ANQGSEA. The CDR3 contains 15 residues.

There are many counts of this clonotype. V usage is TRBV5-1 and J usage is TRBJ1-1; 8 bases are a match to TRBD1. CDR3 length: 14 amino acids. Trimming removed 3 bases from V and 4 bases from J; junction bases left unmatched: 5. Germline loops: CDR1 SGHRS, CDR2 YFSETQ. CDR3 nucleotide sequence: TGCGCCAGCAGCTCAGACACAGGGGGCACTGAAGCTTTCTTT. Encoded protein: CASSSDTGGTEAFF.

This clonotype turned up a few times. This chain links TRBV7-2 with TRBJ1-1; the D gene is possibly TRBD1 (6 bases). The CDR3 is 14 residues long. Germline values: CDR1 SGHTA, CDR2 FQGNSA. Trimming cost V 2 bases and J 8 bases, with 15 bases left between them. The CDR3 nucleotides are TGTGCCAGCAGCTTACCCCCCCTGGACAGCGAAGCTTTCTTT. Residues: CASSLPPLDSEAFF.

The sample holds many counts of this clonotype. The gene calls are TRBV10-3 and TRBJ1-5, with D unclear. CDR3 length: 13 amino acids. Between the trimmed V and J ends, which lost 3 bases and 0 bases, there was a span of 3 bases. Germline assignment: CDR1 ENHRY and CDR2 SYGVKD. This chain's CDR3 is CAISDDSNQPQHF. The DNA for the CDR3 is TGTGCCATCAGTGATGATAGCAATCAGCCCCAGCATTTT.

This chain uses TRBV24-1 with TRBJ1-1, with a possible D match to TRBD1 (6 bases). CDR3 length: 14 residues. Trimming removed 3 bases from V and 5 bases from J, with 12 bases in between. Germline CDR1 reads KGHDR; CDR2 reads SFDVKD. The CDR3 loop reads CATSDDTGWTEAFF. The DNA for the CDR3 is TGTGCCACCAGTGATGATACAGGGTGGACTGAAGCTTTCTTT.

This chain joins TRBV7-9 and TRBJ1-3; the D is unclear. CDR1 is SEHNR, CDR2 FQNEAQ, per germline (reference sequence). The CDR3 is 13 amino acids. V was shortened by 1 base and J by 7 bases, with 8 bases between the two germline ends. The chain's CDR3 is CASSLGETNTIYF. CDR3 bases: TGTGCCAGCAGCTTAGGGGAGACGAACACCATATATTTT. Together with reference TRBV7-9 and TRBJ1-3, the CDR3 gives the full variable domain: DTGVSQNPRHKITKRGQNVTFRCDPISEHNRLYWYRQTLGQGPEFLTYFQNEAQLEKSRLLSDRFSAERPKGSFSTLEIQRTEQGDSAMYLCASSLGETNTIYFGEGSWLTVV.

V gene TRBV2 combines with J gene TRBJ2-2, with D hard to call. CDR1 and CDR2 from the germline V gene are SNHLY and FYNNEI. The CDR3 has 14 amino acids. V lost 6 bases and J lost 8, with 16 bases in between. The chain's CDR3 is CASSSSPTEGELFF. CDR3 nucleotide sequence: TGTGCCAGCAGCAGTTCGCCTACGGAGGGGGAGCTGTTTTTT.

The sample holds many counts of this clonotype. The rearrangement links TRBV29-1 to TRBJ1-1; D not resolved. The CDR3 loop spans 12 amino acids. Trimming cost V 3 bases and J 1 base, with 6 bases left between them. Germline loops: CDR1 SQVTM, CDR2 ANQGSEA. The chain's CDR3 is CSVEGKNTEAFF. The DNA for the CDR3 is TGCAGCGTTGAGGGCAAGAACACTGAAGCTTTCTTT. The variable domain in full, with the rest retrieved from reference TRBV29-1 and TRBJ1-1, is SAVISQKPSRDICQRGTSLTIQCQVDSQVTMMFWYRQQPGQSLTLIATANQGSEATYESGFVIDKFPISRPNLTFSTLTVSNMSPEDSSIYLCSVEGKNTEAFFGQGTRLTVV.

The V gene is TRBV6-5, the J gene TRBJ1-2; D remains ambiguous. This CDR3 is built from 14 residues. V was pared by 0 bases and J by 3 bases, with 8 bases between. CDR1 and CDR2 (germline): MNHEY, SVGAGI. The DNA of the CDR3 is TGTGCCAGCAGTTACTCCGACCGATACTATGGCTACACCTTC. This sequence encodes CASSYSDRYYGYTF.

V usage is TRBV29-1 and J usage is TRBJ2-7; D is undetermined. The CDR3 loop spans 9 amino acids. Per the germline V gene, CDR1 is SQVTM and CDR2 is ANQGSEA. CDR3 nucleotides: TGCAGAGATCGGGTCGAGCAGTACTTC. Translating gives CRDRVEQYF.

Turning to this clonotype: Being one base from a much bigger clone, this may be a read error. The chain couples TRBV10-3 to TRBJ1-6; TRBD1 aligns across 11 bases. The J segment lost 10 bases and the V segment lost 5 bases, leaving 4 bases of the junction unmatched. Germline CDR1 is ENHRY and CDR2 is SYGVKD. This CDR3 is built from 14 residues. The CDR3 DNA reads as TGTGCCATCAGTTCGTGGACAGGGGGCTCACCCCTCCACTTT. Encoded protein: CAISSWTGGSPLHF.

The chain recombines TRBV2 with TRBJ1-1; unclear D gene. Trimming left V 8 bases short and J 8 bases short, with 21 bases between. CDR3 length: 14 amino acids. Germline V CDR1 and CDR2: SNHLY, FYNNEI. CDR3 loop: CASRPGDWGEEAFF. The CDR3 bases are TGTGCCAGCCGGCCAGGTGATTGGGGTGAGGAAGCTTTCTTT.

The chain carries TRBV28 and TRBJ2-7, with TRBD2 matching 8 bases. This CDR3 region has 13 residues. The trim removed 6 bases at V and 4 bases at J, leaving 5 bases unmatched. The germline CDR1 and CDR2 sequences are MDHEN and SYDVKM. The CDR3: CASSREGRYEQYF. In nucleotides, the CDR3 is TGTGCCAGCAGCCGGGAGGGTAGGTACGAGCAGTACTTC.

V and J are TRBV10-3 and TRBJ1-4; 7 bases match TRBD1. Germline V gene lookup returns CDR1 ENHRY and CDR2 SYGVKD. The CDR3 extends over 14 amino acids. V shed 6 bases, J shed 8 bases, and the junction held 9 bases outside the gene matches. The CDR3 bases are TGTGCCATCAGCTTACAGGGGAACTACGAAAAACTGTTTTTT. Residues: CAISLQGNYEKLFF.

V and J are TRBV9 and TRBJ1-6; D gene ambiguous. V dropped 0 bases and J dropped 6 bases, with 4 bases sitting between them. The V gene's germline CDR1 is SGDLS and CDR2 YYNGEE. The CDR3 is made up of 13 amino acids. The CDR3 DNA reads TGTGCCAGCAGCGTAGGGAGTAATTCACCCCTCCACTTT. Residues: CASSVGSNSPLHF.

This clonotype was recorded many times. This chain joins TRBV2 and TRBJ2-7; D may be TRBD1 or TRBD2 (5 bases each). V shed 7 bases and J shed 6 bases, with 10 bases lying between them. This CDR3 comprises 11 residues. Per the germline V gene, CDR1 is SNHLY and CDR2 is FYNNEI. The CDR3 loop is CASNGGLEQYF. The CDR3 DNA sequence: TGTGCCAGCAATGGGGGTCTCGAGCAGTACTTC.

The V gene is TRBV20-1, the J gene TRBJ1-2; D gene uncertain. CDR3 length equals 15 residues. The V gene's germline CDR1 is DFQATT and CDR2 SNEGSKA (reference sequence). V lost 2 bases and J 0 bases, leaving 13 bases between the germline ends. The CDR3 region has the DNA TGCAGTGCTAGACCCCTCGCTAGGTCTAACTATGGCTACACCTTC. Translating gives CSARPLARSNYGYTF.

This clonotype was seen a handful of times. The V and J genes are TRBV7-2 and TRBJ1-3; a possible D gene is TRBD1 (5 bases). In germline, CDR1 is SGHTA, CDR2 FQGNSA. The CDR3 extends over 14 amino acids. The germline V and J ends were trimmed by 10 bases and 2 bases, with 15 bases remaining between them. CDR3 amino acids: CATTGGGPGNTIYF. Here the CDR3 DNA reads TGTGCCACCACCGGTGGGGGACCTGGAAACACCATATATTTT. Filled out from reference TRBV7-2 and TRBJ1-3, the complete variable domain reads GAGVSQSPSNKVTEKGKDVELRCDPISGHTALYWYRQSLGQGLEFLIYFQGNSAPDKSGLPSDRFSAERTGGSVSTLTIQRTQQEDSAVYLCATTGGGPGNTIYFGEGSWLTVV.

This clonotype was detected a few times. This chain links TRBV7-9 with TRBJ1-1, with a tentative D call TRBD1 (5 bases). Trimming pared 5 bases from V and 1 base from J, leaving 14 bases between. Germline V gives CDR1 SEHNR, CDR2 FQNEAQ (reference sequence). The CDR3 sequence is 15 residues long. The CDR3 here is CASSQDQTENTEAFF. The CDR3 DNA sequence: TGTGCCAGCAGCCAGGATCAGACAGAGAACACTGAAGCTTTCTTT.

This sequence joins TRBV20-1 and TRBJ2-7; the match to TRBD2 covers 7 bases. Per germline, CDR1 DFQATT and CDR2 SNEGSKA (reference sequence). The length of the CDR3 is 12 residues. V was pared by 7 bases and J by 5 bases, with 8 bases of the junction left unmatched. This CDR3 is CSGSGGFNEQYF. In nucleotides, the CDR3 is TGCAGTGGTTCGGGAGGTTTCAACGAGCAGTACTTC.